The following is a T cell receptor beta chain sequence with its context. This specimen comes from a study of blood T cell repertoires in COVID-19. Study as a whole: Sources were T cells, B-cell-depleted T cells, or PBMCs; the material itself was cDNA or gDNA.

The assay was immunoSEQ multiplex PCR, and TCRdb's table has in-frame clones only and misses some. The sample holds about 250,000 clones; 70% to 90% are singletons and the top ten take more than 3.5%. Participants, about 18 to 90 years old, spanned some 23 US areas. Participants' reported clinical history set cohort assignment. Symptom resolution, clearance, or two negative PCRs marked donors in Cohort 3 as recovered. Germline values: CDR1 LNHNV, CDR2 YYDKDF (reference sequence). V was clipped by 1 base and J by 5 bases; unmatched bases: 7. The CDR3 is 16 residues long. The TCR comes from a woman between 25 and 40 years old who had recovered from COVID-19. The chain couples TRBV15 to TRBJ2-5, with TRBD2 identical over 10 bases. Sequenced material: PBMCs or T cells enriched from blood (not recorded which). The DNA of the CDR3 is TGTGCCACCAGCAGAGGGGGTAGCGGGAGGTCTGAGACCCAGTACTTC. Its protein product is CATSRGGSGRSETQYF.